The 26 T cell receptor beta chains below were found in one sample sequenced in a study of cytomegalovirus exposure and HLA in healthy donors (dated by TCRdb to between 2016 and 2019). Libraries were made using the immunoSEQ multiplex PCR assay. TCRdb took over this immuneACCESS table, retaining in-frame rearrangements with V and J assigned. Such tables are incomplete; in checked studies, under half of the missing clones stem from an unresolved V gene, and the remainder is unexplained. This sample is represented by some 90,000 clones; around 88% of them were singletons. The ten biggest clones cover 3.5% to 5% of the sample. The sequencing input was PBMCs. The receptors stem from a woman aged 25 to 39 in good health and CMV-seronegative.

The chain couples TRBV6-5 to TRBJ1-2; a possible D gene is TRBD1 (5 bases). Trimming took 6 bases from V and 5 from J, leaving 13 bases between them. Germline values: CDR1 MNHEY, CDR2 SVGAGI. The CDR3 spans 13 residues. The CDR3: CASSQTVSYGYTF. The CDR3 DNA reads as TGTGCCAGCAGCCAGACAGTTTCGTATGGCTACACCTTC.

The chain uses TRBV5-8 and TRBJ1-1; 7 nucleotides line up with TRBD1. Germline V gives CDR1 SGHTS, CDR2 YDEGEE. The CDR3 is 15 amino acids. V lost 0 bases and J lost 1; bases outside the gene matches: 3. As DNA, the CDR3 is TGTGCCAGCAGCTTGGAGGGACAGCCGAACACTGAAGCTTTCTTT. Protein product: CASSLEGQPNTEAFF.

This clone was seen more than once but under ten times. The V and J genes are TRBV29-1 and TRBJ1-2; D is possibly TRBD1 (6 bases). Trimming removed 6 bases from V and 8 bases from J, with 19 bases in between. The CDR3 is 13 residues long. CDR1 and CDR2 from the germline V gene are SQVTM and ANQGSEA. CDR3 bases: TGCAGCGTCCCCTTGGGCGCAGGGGTAGGCTACACCTTC. Translated, it gives CSVPLGAGVGYTF.

V usage is TRBV2 and J usage is TRBJ1-2, with D possibly being TRBD1 (5 bases). V was pared by 7 bases and J by 8 bases, with 14 bases between. The CDR3 extends over 12 amino acids. The V gene's germline CDR1 is SNHLY and CDR2 FYNNEI. CDR3 loop: CASIEGGQGYTF. The CDR3 DNA reads as TGTGCCAGCATCGAGGGAGGACAAGGCTACACCTTC.

This chain uses TRBV6-6 with TRBJ1-3; TRBD1 agrees at 9 bases. The CDR3 length is 13 residues. CDR1 and CDR2 (germline): MNHNY, SVGAGI (reference sequence). Losses at the gene ends were 4 bases for V and 7 bases for J; bases not matched to a gene: 2. As DNA, the CDR3 is TGTGCCAGCAGTTCCGGACAGGGGAACACCATATATTTT. Encoded protein: CASSSGQGNTIYF.

This chain uses TRBV2 with TRBJ2-5; the match to TRBD2 covers 13 bases. Germline values: CDR1 SNHLY, CDR2 FYNNEI. V gave up 6 bases and J gave up 5 bases; unmatched junction bases: 3. The CDR3 totals 14 residues. The CDR3 nucleotides read TGTGCCAGCAGGACTAGCGGGGGGCGGGAGACCCAGTACTTC. It specifies CASRTSGGRETQYF.

This clone appeared a single time. The V gene is TRBV7-3, the J gene TRBJ1-2, with D unclear. The CDR3 totals 16 residues. Germline CDR1 and CDR2: SGHTA and FQGTGA. V was shortened by 5 bases and J by 1 base, with 17 bases between the two germline ends. The CDR3, as DNA: TGTGCCAGCAGCCCTGGTGGGAGGGATTATAACTATGGCTACACCTTC. Residues: CASSPGGRDYNYGYTF.

V and J are TRBV11-1 and TRBJ2-3; D is perhaps TRBD2 (5 bases). Trimming took off 2 bases at V and 5 bases at J, with 11 bases between the two ends. Germline lookup yields CDR1 SGHAT and CDR2 FQDESV (reference sequence). This CDR3 has 14 residues. CDR3 amino acids: CASSLSRAGDTQYF. In nucleotides, the CDR3 is TGTGCCAGCAGCTTATCTCGGGCGGGAGATACGCAGTATTTT.

The V gene is TRBV10-3, the J gene TRBJ2-7, with 7 nucleotides matching TRBD1. The V gene's germline CDR1 is ENHRY and CDR2 SYGVKD. The V gene end was trimmed by 3 bases and the J gene end by 2 bases; junction bases not matched to a gene: 4. This CDR3 comprises 14 residues. The CDR3 DNA reads as TGTGCCATCAGTGAACAGGGGCCCGCCTACGAGCAGTACTTC. Translated: CAISEQGPAYEQYF.

The chain is built from TRBV7-2 and TRBJ2-1; 8 positions match TRBD2. Germline-derived CDR1 and CDR2 are SGHTA and FQGNSA. The CDR3 spans 16 residues. The V gene end was trimmed by 4 bases and the J gene end by 7 bases; junction bases not matched to a gene: 12. The CDR3 sequence is CASSYVAGRGLNEQFF. The CDR3 nucleotides are TGTGCCAGCAGCTACGTAGCGGGAAGAGGATTGAATGAGCAGTTCTTC.

The genes are TRBV27 and TRBJ2-2; 7 bases align to TRBD2. This CDR3 contains 15 residues. Germline V CDR1 and CDR2: MNHEY, SMNVEV (reference sequence). After removal of 2 bases from V and 6 bases from J, the junction contained 6 bases not matched to a gene. The CDR3 region is CASSLRGDNSGELFF. CDR3 bases: TGTGCCAGCAGTTTACGGGGGGATAACTCCGGGGAGCTGTTTTTT.

The chain has TRBV13 and TRBJ2-7; the match to TRBD2 covers 13 bases. V lost 4 bases to trimming and J lost 5 bases; unmatched junction nucleotides: 8. The CDR3 is made up of 16 amino acids. Germline values: CDR1 PRHDT, CDR2 FYEKMQ (reference sequence). In DNA form, the CDR3 reads TGTGCCAGCAGCTCCACGTGGACTAGCGGGAGCGACGAGCAGTACTTC. Translation: CASSSTWTSGSDEQYF.

The V gene is TRBV5-1, the J gene TRBJ2-1, with 7 nucleotides matching TRBD1. V shed 4 bases, J shed 8 bases, and the junction held 18 bases outside the gene matches. Germline loops: CDR1 SGHRS, CDR2 YFSETQ. This CDR3 is 17 amino acids long. The CDR3 DNA reads TGCGCCAGCAGCCCGACTACACTAGGGGGCTCGCTTGATGAGCAGTTCTTC. Translation gives CASSPTTLGGSLDEQFF.

Comment on this clone: Distinct nucleotide sequences in the sample also encode this CDR3. The chain employs TRBV7-2 and TRBJ1-3; TRBD1 matches at 8 bases. The V segment lost 5 bases and the J segment 4 bases; nucleotides outside the gene matches: 4. The CDR3 totals 14 residues. Per the germline V gene, CDR1 is SGHTA and CDR2 is FQGNSA. CDR3 region: CASSLGQVGNTIYF. In DNA, the CDR3 is TGTGCCAGCAGCCTGGGACAGGTCGGAAACACCATATATTTT. Looking up the rest from reference TRBV7-2 and TRBJ1-3 gives the full variable domain: GAGVSQSPSNKVTEKGKDVELRCDPISGHTALYWYRQSLGQGLEFLIYFQGNSAPDKSGLPSDRFSAERTGGSVSTLTIQRTQQEDSAVYLCASSLGQVGNTIYFGEGSWLTVV.

The rearrangement joins TRBV7-9 to TRBJ1-2; unclear D gene. Germline values: CDR1 SEHNR, CDR2 FQNEAQ (reference sequence). This CDR3 spans 12 amino acids. V was shortened by 5 bases and J by 7 bases, with 11 bases between the two germline ends. The CDR3, as DNA: TGTGCCAGCAGCGACATAAGTTTTGGCTACACCTTC. It translates to CASSDISFGYTF.

V and J are TRBV13 and TRBJ1-2, with 9 nucleotides matching TRBD1. The CDR3 covers 17 residues. V trimming: 1 base; J trimming: 8 bases; junction bases outside the gene matches: 14. Germline CDR1 is PRHDT and CDR2 is FYEKMQ (reference sequence). CDR3 region: CASSLVVRQGGSGGYTF. The CDR3, as DNA: TGTGCCAGCAGCTTAGTAGTCAGACAGGGGGGATCGGGCGGCTACACCTTC.

CDR3 region: CASSALEGSSYNEQFF. CDR3 sequence (DNA): TGCGCCAGCAGCGCCCTAGAAGGGAGCTCCTACAATGAGCAGTTCTTC. The rearrangement uses TRBV5-1 and TRBJ2-1; TRBD2 is a possible D gene (5 bases). CDR1 and CDR2 from the germline V gene are SGHRS and YFSETQ. Trimming took 4 bases from V and 0 from J, leaving 14 bases between them. This CDR3 region has 16 residues.

This sequence joins TRBV5-6 and TRBJ2-7; 7 nucleotides match TRBD1. The CDR3 sequence is 14 residues long. Looked up from germline, CDR1 is SGHDT and CDR2 is YYEEEE. V shed 2 bases and J 1 base; nucleotides not matched to a gene: 3. The CDR3 here is CASSFDRVSYEQYF. As DNA, the CDR3 is TGTGCCAGCAGCTTTGACAGGGTTTCCTACGAGCAGTACTTC. Full variable domain (rest looked up from reference TRBV5-6 and TRBJ2-7): DAGVTQSPTHLIKTRGQQVTLRCSPKSGHDTVSWYQQALGQGPQFIFQYYEEEERQRGNFPDRFSGHQFPNYSSELNVNALLLGDSALYLCASSFDRVSYEQYFGPGTRLTVT.

The chain has TRBV5-5 and TRBJ2-7; TRBD1 agrees at 12 bases. Germline V gene sequence: CDR1 SGHKS, CDR2 YYEKEE (reference sequence). J was trimmed by 9 bases and V by 4 bases; bases with no gene match: 8. This CDR3 is built from 14 residues. CDR3 DNA: TGTGCCAGCAGCATCGGGACAGGGGGCCCCCGGCAGTACTTC. Protein product: CASSIGTGGPRQYF. The full variable domain, completed using reference TRBV5-5 and TRBJ2-7, is DAGVTQSPTHLIKTRGQQVTLRCSPISGHKSVSWYQQVLGQGPQFIFQYYEKEERGRGNFPDRFSARQFPNYSSELNVNALLLGDSALYLCASSIGTGGPRQYFGPGTRLTVT.

The chain couples TRBV19 to TRBJ1-6; 8 positions agree with TRBD1. The CDR3 contains 16 residues. V trimming: 4 bases; J trimming: 7 bases; junction bases outside the gene matches: 9. The germline V gene encodes CDR1 LNHDA and CDR2 SQIVND (reference sequence). This CDR3 is CASSTDRGRPNSPLHF. CDR3 nucleotide sequence: TGTGCCAGTAGTACAGACAGGGGAAGGCCAAATTCACCCCTCCACTTT.

In this sample, this clone turned up a few times. J is TRBJ2-7 and V is TRBV7-2; perhaps TRBD1 as D (5 bases). Germline assignment: CDR1 SGHTA and CDR2 FQGNSA. Trimming took off 6 bases at V and 7 bases at J, with 19 bases between the two ends. The CDR3 is 14 amino acids. CDR3 nucleotides: TGTGCCAGCAGTCTGGCCCCCGGCACAGGTGAGCAGTACTTC. Its protein is CASSLAPGTGEQYF. Combining the CDR3 with reference TRBV7-2 and TRBJ2-7 gives the whole variable domain GAGVSQSPSNKVTEKGKDVELRCDPISGHTALYWYRQSLGQGLEFLIYFQGNSAPDKSGLPSDRFSAERTGGSVSTLTIQRTQQEDSAVYLCASSLAPGTGEQYFGPGTRLTVT.

This chain links TRBV7-8 with TRBJ2-5; TRBD2 matches 12 bases. This CDR3 is built from 15 residues. CDR1 and CDR2 (germline): SGHVS, FQNEAQ. Trimming at V came to 5 bases and at J to 5 bases, leaving 6 bases not matched to a gene. The CDR3 coding sequence is TGTGCCAGCAGCAACACTAGCGGGAGGCTCGAGACCCAGTACTTC. This sequence encodes CASSNTSGRLETQYF.

The chain recombines TRBV10-3 with TRBJ2-2, with 7 nucleotides matching TRBD2. Trimming removed 6 bases from V and 6 bases from J; junction bases left unmatched: 7. Germline CDR1 ENHRY, CDR2 SYGVKD. The CDR3 runs to 14 residues. The DNA for the CDR3 is TGTGCCATCAGCCGGGACTACGGGGCCGGGGAGCTGTTTTTT. This codes for CAISRDYGAGELFF.

The chain's CDR3 is CAIKRGGAGELFF. The CDR3 DNA sequence: TGTGCCATCAAGCGGGGGGGCGCCGGGGAGCTGTTTTTT. The J gene is TRBJ2-2, the V gene TRBV10-3; 10 nucleotides agree with TRBD2. Germline CDR1 ENHRY, CDR2 SYGVKD. This CDR3 region has 13 residues. V lost 7 bases, J lost 6 bases, and 2 bases stayed unmatched.

The rearrangement uses TRBV9 and TRBJ1-2, with a possible D match to TRBD1 (5 bases). The CDR3 contains 13 residues. The V and J ends lost 0 bases and 6 bases respectively, with 9 bases between them. CDR1 and CDR2 from the germline V gene are SGDLS and YYNGEE. The CDR3 DNA follows: TGTGCCAGCAGCGTAGTGGCAGGGAATGGCTACACCTTC. It encodes CASSVVAGNGYTF.

The chain employs TRBV7-2 and TRBJ2-7; TRBD2 agrees at 10 bases. The CDR3 runs 16 residues. CDR1 is SGHTA, CDR2 FQGNSA, per germline. With 1 base clipped from V and 5 bases from J, the junction kept 8 bases outside the gene matches. The CDR3: CASSLESGRARDEQYF. The CDR3, as DNA: TGTGCCAGCAGCTTAGAGAGCGGGAGGGCCCGGGACGAGCAGTACTTC.